The sequence of this T cell receptor beta chain was determined in a study of post-analysis software for immune sequencing data. Study conclusions and caveats: Strong co-clustering by F measure linked samples that shared a preparation batch. Patients carried five TRBV segments more frequently than controls did, and TRBV5-6, TRBV5-1 and TRBV20-1 were among them. Significantly decreased normalized Chao1 diversity was recorded for multiple sclerosis patients relative to controls.

As for this clonotype: What it recognizes is unknown. One junction end disagrees with the germline gene, perhaps due to a read error.

Unique molecular identifiers featured in each of the TCR beta cDNA libraries. A population of roughly 0.85 to 11 million T cells gave rise to about half a million cDNA molecules. Using its own MiXCR run on the PCR reads, TCRdb lists one record per CDR3 protein. The sample has fewer than 850,000 distinct CDR3 sequences, 25% to 30% seen once. The CDR3 is 15 amino acids. CDR1 is SGHTA, CDR2 FQGNSA, per germline. The TCR was taken from a girl aged 5-17 years with multiple sclerosis. The chain links TRBV7-2 to TRBJ1-4; D is unresolved. The specimen was blood. The CDR3 DNA sequence: TGTGCCAGCAGCCTCAGCCCGGGGTTGAATGAGAAACTGTTTTTT. Protein: CASSLSPGLNEKLFF.